These T cell receptor beta chains were read from a single sample in a study of OX40 agonist ivuxolimab in advanced cancers. Data came from immunoSEQ multiplex PCR; TCRdb stores just in-frame clones and leaves some out. The sample contains 55,000 to 90,000 clones, roughly 90% of which appear only once. The material was CD4+ or CD8+ T cells sorted from blood, obtained in a trial of the OX40 agonist ivuxolimab. The receptors originated from an adult with an advanced solid tumor such as melanoma, head and neck, liver or kidney cancer. The CDR3 runs from the conserved cysteine through the conserved F or W. For some rows the clone size is stated as once, few or many, or as a class when expanded; others skip it.

-	TRBV5-1	TRBJ2-1	CASSLTEAYNEQFF
once	TRBV11-2	TRBJ2-7	CASSSGQGTTYEQYF
once	TRBV7-9	TRBJ1-6	CASSTPGGASSYNSPLHF
-	TRBV6-5	TRBJ2-7	CASRGLAGEQYF
-	TRBV4-3	TRBJ2-7	CASSQYGGQYEQYF
-	TRBV7-9	TRBJ1-1	CASSLRGITEAFF
-	TRBV5-8	TRBJ1-1	CASSLAVSGGVTEAFF
-	TRBV11-2	TRBJ2-1	CASSLRGDRFRHEQFF
-	TRBV4-2	TRBJ2-3	CASSQVTSGRSTDTQYF
-	TRBV4-1	TRBJ2-5	CASSQGSGETQYF
once	TRBV6-1	TRBJ1-5	CASSEGGVENQPQHF
-	TRBV5-4	TRBJ2-3	CASSTQKTGTDTQYF
-	TRBV10-3	TRBJ1-3	CAISRDRRPGNTIYF
-	TRBV18	TRBJ1-1	CASSPGANTEAFF
-	TRBV5-6	TRBJ1-5	CASSFRSGANQPQHF
-	TRBV5-3	TRBJ2-3	CARSTGSRTEAGTDTQYF
-	TRBV5-4	TRBJ1-3	CASSSPAGDGNTIYF
-	TRBV18	TRBJ1-2	CASSPGQHYGYTF
-	TRBV5-1	TRBJ2-7	CASRRGDSYEQYF
-	TRBV29-1	TRBJ1-1	CSVSNTDGNTEAFF
-	TRBV30	TRBJ2-1	CAWSFGGNNEQFF
-	TRBV7-8	TRBJ2-7	CASSILAGEFYEQYF
-	TRBV5-6	TRBJ2-3	CASSLESTDTQYF
-	TRBV21-1	TRBJ2-2	CARFDRDEDTGELFF
-	TRBV7-2	TRBJ2-7	CASSPRAGAENEQYF
once	TRBV5-5	TRBJ2-5	CASTEKQGIGQETQYF
-	TRBV7-9	TRBJ2-7	CASSLASGAYEQYF
-	TRBV7-6	TRBJ2-1	CASSLVATHNEQFF
-	TRBV5-1	TRBJ2-2	CASSRDISGTGELFF
-	TRBV7-2	TRBJ2-5	CASSLRRLAGAGSETQYF
-	TRBV5-1	TRBJ2-7	CASSPPGLNYEQYF
-	TRBV29-1	TRBJ1-2	CSVDTGTGGDYGYTF
-	TRBV6-5	TRBJ1-1	CASSEPQGAREAFF
-	TRBV10-1	TRBJ1-1	CASSESQGAGTEAFF
-	TRBV4-3	TRBJ2-3	CASSQSPSDTQYF
-	TRBV18	TRBJ2-2	CASSRQFSNTGELFF
-	TRBV6-5	TRBJ1-2	CASRPDRVGGYTF
-	TRBV2	TRBJ2-3	CASSDAWGAGGADTQYF
once	TRBV29-1	TRBJ2-7	CSAETGAGSYEQYF
-	TRBV5-1	TRBJ2-1	CASTLDGYSYNEQFF
few	TRBV28	TRBJ1-5	CASSPYEGPQHF